This TCR beta chain was profiled in a study of blood T cell repertoires in COVID-19 (dated by TCRdb to about 2020). General notes on the study: Collaborator samples came from the United States, Italy and Spain and covered acute and convalescent phases of COVID-19. The material from the prospective study consisted of cDNA or gDNA derived from T cells, B-cell-depleted T cells, or PBMCs. Subjects who had been exposed to COVID-19, were actively infected with it, or had recovered from it provided the deeply sampled blood TCRbeta repertoires that made up the dataset. The repertoires were released in a freely available public database intended as a resource for research on the immune response to SARS-CoV-2. The samples were drawn from the first 160 participants of the ongoing ImmuneRACE study and from over 950 subjects provided by 6 global collaborators. The sample metadata nearly always contained a de-identified subject ID, COVID-19 status, age in years and sex. Where available, HLA class I and class II types were taken from metadata supplied by the sample provider and were not determined by assay-based typing.

TCRbeta CDR3 regions were amplified from genomic DNA by means of the immunoSEQ Assay, a bias-controlled multiplex PCR. The paper's data handling went like this. The number of nucleated cells in each sample was estimated from the amplification of reference gene primers within the assay. To quantify the absolute abundance of each unique TCRbeta CDR3 rearrangement, sequence reads were collapsed and filtered. For each sample, productive Simpson clonality was calculated by taking the square root of Simpson's diversity index across productive rearrangements. Imported from immuneACCESS, the table was reduced by TCRdb to in-frame sequences with V and J called. These copies leave out some clones; in studies compared against another copy, an unresolved V gene accounts for under half, and the cause of the remainder is not known. Clone size and the V and J calls come from that table; the DNA yielded D and trimming. In all, the sample holds about 530,000 clones, and about 89% of those were seen once. The ten largest account for about 8.2% of the sample.

In Seattle, one collaborating source enrolled patients while the infection was active and tracked those patients longitudinally over the course of disease. Collaborating institutions collected whole blood in K2EDTA tubes following their own protocols. For TCRbeta analysis, collaborators shipped samples as frozen whole blood, isolated PBMCs, or DNA extracted from either of those sample types. Here V drops 2 bases and J drops 5 bases, and the junction holds 9 bases not matched to any gene. From the cysteine up to the phenylalanine, the CDR3 has a length of 16 residues. Only the CDR3 DNA stays, 48 bases, in frame from base 1. CDR1 and CDR2 are drawn from the germline V gene (reference sequence): SGHAT, FQDESV. Results the study describes overall, beyond this receptor: The amount of clinical and demographic metadata varied by source and participant and was provided uncurated.

Concerning this clone: The specificity of this receptor is unknown. Base qualities are not recorded, but no much larger clone differs from it by a single base.

The chain uses TRBV11-1 and TRBJ2-7; 10 central bases correspond to TRBD2. Sequences were obtained from peripheral blood. This TCR was sampled from a woman aged 45 to 65 with COVID-19, enrolled during active disease. The DNA is TGTGCCAGCAGCTTACCTATAGCGGGGGGATCGGACGAGCAGTACTTC. It encodes CASSLPIAGGSDEQYF. The reference TRBV11-1 and TRBJ2-7 proteins fill in what lies around the CDR3, so the full variable domain reads EAEVAQSPRYKITEKSQAVAFWCDPISGHATLYWYRQILGQGPELLVQFQDESVVDDSQLPKDRFSAERLKGVDSTLKIQPAELGDSAMYLCASSLPIAGGSDEQYFGPGTRLTVT.